This T cell receptor beta chain derives from a study of blood T cell repertoires in COVID-19. On the study more broadly: PBMCs, B-cell-depleted T cells, or T cells provided the cDNA or gDNA that made up the material.

Produced via immunoSEQ multiplex PCR; TCRdb's table is partial and in-frame only. The table has about 140,000 clones, around 80% seen once. This clone occurred a few times. This TCR was sampled from a man aged 45 to 65 with acute or convalescent COVID-19. Specimen: peripheral blood.

The CDR3 sequence is CASSQAEQGYEQYF. The CDR3, as DNA: TGTGCCAGCAGCCAAGCAGAACAGGGTTACGAGCAGTACTTC. This rearrangement joins TRBV3-1 (or the pseudogene TRBV3-2) to TRBJ2-7; TRBD1 is a possible D gene (6 bases). Germline values: CDR1 LGHDT, CDR2 YNNKEL (reference sequence). This CDR3 has 14 residues. V lost 1 base, J lost 4 bases, and 11 bases lay in between.